Presented here are 30 T cell receptor beta chains from one specimen sequenced in a study of blood T cell repertoires in COVID-19 (TCRdb year 2020). Library creation used the immunoSEQ multiplex PCR assay. TCRdb took this table from immuneACCESS and kept in-frame rearrangements with V and J called. Such tables lack part of the clones; where checked against another copy, unresolved V genes explain under half of the gap, and the rest is unexplained. The sample table records 83,000 or so clones; more than 85% of these occur just once. The leading ten clones occupy about 8.5% of the sample. The sample comprised peripheral blood. All receptors come from an elderly man with active or convalescent COVID-19.

This chain connects TRBV20-1 to TRBJ2-5; D is unclear. The CDR3 has 12 residues. V was shortened by 3 bases and J by 2 bases, with 7 bases between the two germline ends. The germline CDR1 and CDR2 sequences are DFQATT and SNEGSKA (reference sequence). Here the CDR3 reads CSASGGQETQYF. CDR3 coding DNA: TGCAGTGCTAGTGGCGGACAAGAGACCCAGTACTTC.

This chain connects TRBV5-1 to TRBJ1-1; the match to TRBD1 covers 11 bases. The CDR3 is 16 residues long. After removal of 4 bases from V and 1 base from J, the junction contained 6 bases not matched to a gene. Germline CDR1 SGHRS, CDR2 YFSETQ. The CDR3 loop is CASSPGTGGGNTEAFF. The CDR3 coding sequence is TGCGCCAGCAGCCCAGGGACAGGGGGAGGGAACACTGAAGCTTTCTTT.

V is TRBV5-5 and J is TRBJ1-1; TRBD1 aligns across 7 bases. Losses at the gene ends were 1 base for V and 5 bases for J; bases not matched to a gene: 20. The CDR3 sequence is 19 residues long. CDR1 and CDR2 (germline): SGHKS, YYEKEE (reference sequence). Written as DNA, the CDR3 is TGTGCCAGCAGCTTGTCGGATTGGAGGGGGCGGTTTTTTTCAACTGAAGCTTTCTTT. The encoded protein is CASSLSDWRGRFFSTEAFF.

This sequence joins TRBV6-1 and TRBJ2-2, with D possibly matching TRBD1 (6 bases). Trimming pared 6 bases from V and 2 bases from J, leaving 19 bases between. CDR1 and CDR2 from the germline V gene are MNHNS and SASEGT. The CDR3 spans 17 residues. CDR3 residues: CASSETTGTFNTGELFF. The CDR3 DNA reads TGTGCCAGCAGCGAAACAACCGGGACATTTAACACCGGGGAGCTGTTTTTT.

This clone was recorded once. The rearrangement uses TRBV28 and TRBJ2-1, with 11 positions matching TRBD2. CDR3 length: 15 amino acids. J was trimmed by 5 bases and V by 6 bases; bases with no gene match: 6. Germline-derived CDR1 and CDR2 are MDHEN and SYDVKM. For the CDR3, the DNA is TGTGCCAGCAGGCTTACGACTAGCGGGGACAATGAGCAGTTCTTC. It encodes CASRLTTSGDNEQFF.

The genes are TRBV19 and TRBJ1-1, with 7 bases that match TRBD1. The trim removed 7 bases at V and 6 bases at J, leaving 8 bases unmatched. This CDR3 is 13 amino acids long. Germline CDR1 is LNHDA and CDR2 is SQIVND (reference sequence). CDR3 loop: CASMGQLGAEAFF. As DNA, the CDR3 is TGTGCCAGTATGGGACAGTTGGGGGCTGAAGCTTTCTTT.

This chain uses TRBV19 with TRBJ1-1; D not resolved. The germline gives CDR1 LNHDA, CDR2 SQIVND (reference sequence). Trimming removed 2 bases from V and 1 base from J, with 14 bases in between. CDR3 length equals 16 residues. The CDR3 spells CASSITGNTKNTEAFF. The CDR3 DNA is TGTGCCAGTAGTATAACGGGGAATACCAAGAACACTGAAGCTTTCTTT.

This clone has just one count. The J gene is TRBJ2-3, the V gene TRBV18; 9 bases fit TRBD2. CDR1 is KGHSH and CDR2 is LQKENI in the germline V gene. V was clipped by 1 base and J by 6 bases; unmatched bases: 5. The CDR3 has 15 residues. CDR3: CASSPRVAGVDTQYF. The CDR3 nucleotides read TGTGCCAGCTCACCACGAGTAGCGGGAGTGGATACGCAGTATTTT.

As concerns this clone: One junction end disagrees with the germline gene, perhaps due to a read error. CDR3 region: CASSLVGQTRAF. In DNA form, the CDR3 reads TGTGCCAGCAGCTTAGTCGGACAGACACGCGCCTTC. The genes are TRBV11-3 and TRBJ1-2, with a tentative D call TRBD1 (6 bases). Germline V gene data show CDR1 as SGHNT and CDR2 as YENEEA. The CDR3 totals 12 residues.

The chain couples TRBV5-1 to TRBJ2-7, with D possibly being TRBD2 (7 bases). V lost 4 bases and J lost 3, with 17 bases in between. The CDR3 runs 15 residues. Looked up from germline, CDR1 is SGHRS and CDR2 is YFSETQ. The CDR3 DNA reads TGCGCCAGCAGCATTGGGCCAGGGGAGGGCTACGAGCAGTACGTC. Amino acid sequence: CASSIGPGEGYEQYV.

The rearrangement joins TRBV5-6 to TRBJ2-7, with 13 nucleotides matching TRBD2. Losses at the gene ends were 3 bases for V and 7 bases for J; bases not matched to a gene: 7. The CDR3 is made up of 15 amino acids. Germline assignment: CDR1 SGHDT and CDR2 YYEEEE. Here the CDR3 DNA reads TGTGCCAGCAGCTCTCGGACTAGCGGGAGTTATGAGCAGTACGTC. Its protein product is CASSSRTSGSYEQYV.

The rearrangement joins TRBV27 to TRBJ1-2; a possible D gene is TRBD1 (6 bases). Trimming left V 3 bases short and J 0 bases short, with 17 bases between. CDR3 size: 17 residues. Germline CDR1 is MNHEY and CDR2 is SMNVEV (reference sequence). Here the CDR3 DNA reads TGTGCCAGCAGTTTCGGGGCAGGGGAAGCAGCTAACTATGGCTACACCTTC. Translating gives CASSFGAGEAANYGYTF.

The rearrangement uses TRBV29-1 and TRBJ1-2, with 8 bases matching TRBD1. This CDR3 comprises 14 residues. Germline V gene data show CDR1 as SQVTM and CDR2 as ANQGSEA. V lost 7 bases and J lost 4; bases outside the gene matches: 11. The CDR3 region is CSAEVGQAGYGYTF. As DNA, the CDR3 is TGCAGCGCCGAGGTGGGACAGGCTGGCTATGGCTACACCTTC. Full variable domain (remainder filled in from reference TRBV29-1 and TRBJ1-2): SAVISQKPSRDICQRGTSLTIQCQVDSQVTMMFWYRQQPGQSLTLIATANQGSEATYESGFVIDKFPISRPNLTFSTLTVSNMSPEDSSIYLCSAEVGQAGYGYTFGSGTRLTVV.

CDR3 amino acids: CARGAEAFF. The CDR3, as DNA: TGTGCCCGGGGCGCTGAAGCTTTCTTT. The chain combines TRBV30 with TRBJ1-1, with a weak D call TRBD1 (5 bases). Trimming left V 8 bases short and J 6 bases short, with 7 bases between. The CDR3 spans 9 residues. The V gene's germline CDR1 is GTSNPN and CDR2 SVGIG (reference sequence).

This sequence joins TRBV6-5 and TRBJ1-5; 8 bases match TRBD1. Trimming at V came to 2 bases and at J to 7 bases, leaving 7 bases not matched to a gene. Germline V lookup: CDR1 MNHEY, CDR2 SVGAGI. This CDR3 has 15 amino acids. CDR3 in amino acids: CASSYQGQGGQPQHF. The CDR3 DNA sequence: TGTGCCAGCAGTTACCAAGGACAGGGCGGGCAGCCCCAGCATTTT.

The chain is built from TRBV5-1 and TRBJ2-1, with 9 bases that match TRBD2. This CDR3 comprises 16 residues. CDR1 SGHRS and CDR2 YFSETQ come from the germline V gene. V shed 3 bases, J shed 5 bases, and the junction held 9 bases outside the gene matches. Here the CDR3 reads CASSSKRLAANNEQFF. CDR3 nucleotide sequence: TGCGCCAGCAGCTCGAAACGACTAGCGGCAAACAATGAGCAGTTCTTC.

The chain combines TRBV7-6 with TRBJ2-2; 10 nucleotides agree with TRBD2. Germline values: CDR1 SGHVS, CDR2 FNYEAQ. Losses at the gene ends were 3 bases for V and 1 base for J; bases not matched to a gene: 2. This CDR3 comprises 16 residues. This CDR3 is CASSFGLAENTGELFF. The CDR3, as DNA: TGTGCCAGCAGCTTCGGACTAGCGGAGAACACCGGGGAGCTGTTTTTT.

The CDR3 spells CAIRRDSEGYGYTF. In DNA, the CDR3 is TGTGCCATCAGGAGGGATTCCGAGGGCTATGGCTACACCTTC. The chain carries TRBV10-3 and TRBJ1-2; D remains ambiguous. Germline V gene lookup returns CDR1 ENHRY and CDR2 SYGVKD. V gave up 6 bases and J gave up 4 bases, with 15 bases separating them. The CDR3 totals 14 residues.

The V call is TRBV30, the J call TRBJ2-3, with 8 bases matching TRBD1. V lost 8 bases and J lost 0; bases outside the gene matches: 7. Germline V CDR1 and CDR2: GTSNPN, SVGIG (reference sequence). The CDR3 covers 14 residues. The CDR3, as DNA: TGTGCCGGACGGACAGGGACGAGCACAGATACGCAGTATTTT. Protein: CAGRTGTSTDTQYF.

V usage is TRBV19 and J usage is TRBJ2-1, with 10 bases aligning to TRBD2. The junction had 10 bases not matched to a gene; V was cut back by 6 bases and J by 11 bases. CDR1 LNHDA and CDR2 SQIVND come from the germline V gene (reference sequence). CDR3 size: 14 residues. CDR3 sequence reads: CASRTSGFLSKQFF. DNA for the CDR3: TGTGCCAGTAGGACTAGCGGGTTCCTTAGTAAGCAGTTCTTC.

The chain recombines TRBV28 with TRBJ1-4, with 11 bases lining up with TRBD1. V lost 5 bases to trimming and J lost 0 bases; unmatched junction nucleotides: 11. Germline lookup yields CDR1 MDHEN and CDR2 SYDVKM. The CDR3 sequence is 19 residues long. CDR3 sequence reads: CASSDSLGQGVSTNEKLFF. The CDR3 region has the DNA TGTGCCAGCAGTGACTCGTTGGGACAGGGGGTTTCAACTAATGAAAAACTGTTTTTT.

The V call is TRBV15, the J call TRBJ2-1; D might be TRBD2 (6 bases). CDR3 length: 15 amino acids. V shed 0 bases and J shed 2 bases, with 8 bases lying between them. Per germline, CDR1 LNHNV and CDR2 YYDKDF (reference sequence). DNA of the CDR3: TGTGCCACCAGCAGAGATCGGAGGGCCTACAATGAGCAGTTCTTC. It translates to CATSRDRRAYNEQFF. Full variable domain (remainder filled in from reference TRBV15 and TRBJ2-1): DAMVIQNPRYQVTQFGKPVTLSCSQTLNHNVMYWYQQKSSQAPKLLFHYYDKDFNNEADTPDNFQSRRPNTSFCFLDIRSPGLGDTAMYLCATSRDRRAYNEQFFGPGTRLTVL.

The chain joins TRBV10-2 to TRBJ2-1; 13 bases match TRBD2. The length of the CDR3 is 15 residues. Germline CDR1 reads WSHSY; CDR2 reads SAAADI. With 6 bases clipped from V and 5 bases from J, the junction kept 4 bases outside the gene matches. In DNA, the CDR3 is TGCGCCAGCAGGGTACTAGCGGGAGGGAACAATGAGCAGTTCTTC. Its protein is CASRVLAGGNNEQFF.

The rearrangement uses TRBV18 and TRBJ2-3; D not certain. Between the trimmed V and J ends, which lost 6 bases and 5 bases, there was a span of 12 bases. The CDR3 extends over 13 amino acids. CDR1 is KGHSH, CDR2 LQKENI, per germline. CDR3 bases: TGTGCCAGCTCCCCGGGTTTGGTAGATACGCAGTATTTT. This gives the protein CASSPGLVDTQYF.

The rearrangement links TRBV11-3 to TRBJ1-1; perhaps TRBD1 as D (6 bases). The CDR3 totals 14 residues. The germline V and J ends were trimmed by 5 bases and 3 bases, with 13 bases remaining between them. Germline CDR1 SGHNT, CDR2 YENEEA. The CDR3 DNA is TGTGCCAGCAGCCCCAGGGGTTTGGACACTGAAGCTTTCTTT. This gives the protein CASSPRGLDTEAFF.

V usage is TRBV7-8 and J usage is TRBJ1-4; a possible D gene is TRBD1 (6 bases). The V end lost 3 bases, the J end lost 8 bases, and 13 bases lay between the germline ends. The CDR3 sequence is 14 residues long. Germline V gene lookup returns CDR1 SGHVS and CDR2 FQNEAQ. CDR3 coding DNA: TGTGCCAGCAGCTTGAACAGGGCCAGAGAAAAACTGTTTTTT. It translates to CASSLNRAREKLFF. Variable domain in full (rest from reference TRBV7-8 and TRBJ1-4): GAGVSQSPRYKVAKRGQDVALRCDPISGHVSLFWYQQALGQGPEFLTYFQNEAQLDKSGLPSDRFFAERPEGSVSTLKIQRTQQEDSAVYLCASSLNRAREKLFFGSGTQLSVL.

V usage is TRBV19 and J usage is TRBJ1-4; the D is unclear. Deletions cut 6 bases from V and 7 bases from J, with 15 bases between. Germline V CDR1 and CDR2: LNHDA, SQIVND (reference sequence). This CDR3 comprises 14 residues. As DNA, the CDR3 is TGTGCCAGTAGACTCTACGGCGGGAGTGAAAAACTGTTTTTT. Amino acid sequence: CASRLYGGSEKLFF.

The chain employs TRBV18 and TRBJ2-2, with D perhaps TRBD1 (5 bases). Germline loops: CDR1 KGHSH, CDR2 LQKENI. The CDR3 has 14 residues. V was shortened by 4 bases and J by 1 base, with 7 bases between the two germline ends. The DNA for the CDR3 is TGTGCCAGCTCACGTCAGGGGAACACCGGGGAGCTGTTTTTT. It specifies CASSRQGNTGELFF.

The chain uses TRBV19 and TRBJ1-2, with D unresolved. The V gene's germline CDR1 is LNHDA and CDR2 SQIVND (reference sequence). This CDR3 is built from 11 residues. V lost 6 bases and J 3 bases, leaving 5 bases between the germline ends. The CDR3 DNA reads as TGTGCCAGTAGGTTCGACTATGGCTACACCTTC. The encoded protein is CASRFDYGYTF. Together with reference TRBV19 and TRBJ1-2, the CDR3 gives the full variable domain: DGGITQSPKYLFRKEGQNVTLSCEQNLNHDAMYWYRQDPGQGLRLIYYSQIVNDFQKGDIAEGYSVSREKKESFPLTVTSAQKNPTAFYLCASRFDYGYTFGSGTRLTVV.

The V call is TRBV5-1, the J call TRBJ2-5; possible D gene TRBD2, 6 bases. The V end was cut by 0 bases, the J end by 5 bases, with 8 bases between. Looked up from germline, CDR1 is SGHRS and CDR2 is YFSETQ. The CDR3 is 13 residues long. The CDR3 sequence is CASSLGAGETQYF. CDR3 DNA sequence: TGCGCCAGCAGCTTGGGGGCGGGGGAGACCCAGTACTTC.